The 16 T cell receptor beta chains given below trace back to one sample, sequenced in a study of human T cells and chemical hapten exposure. Time point: patch test 1, 2 weeks after DPC sensitization. Described treatment: therapeutic diphenylcyclopropenone sensitization with weekly scalp DPC. In TCRdb, the RACE reads were re-called with MiXCR into one record per CDR3 protein. Counted here are fewer than 130,000 distinct CDR3 sequences, roughly 11% occurring once; the ten biggest clones make up 3% to 4.5%. The starting material was whole blood, obtained in connection with sensitization to the hapten diphenylcyclopropenone (DPC). All receptors come from a middle-aged woman with alopecia areata. Some clones in this sample may be carry-over from other donors' samples.

The rearrangement joins TRBV6-5 to TRBJ2-6, with D possibly matching TRBD2 (8 bases). Germline V gene data show CDR1 as MNHEY and CDR2 as SVGAGI. Trimming left V 8 bases short and J 0 bases short, with 11 bases between. CDR3 length: 15 amino acids. CDR3 coding DNA: TGTGCCAGCCGGGAGGGGGCCTCTGGGGCCAACGTCCTGACTTTC. This gives the protein CASREGASGANVLTF.

This clonotype was counted only a few times. The V and J genes are TRBV2 and TRBJ2-1, with 7 nucleotides matching TRBD1. The CDR3 covers 16 residues. V shed 3 bases, J shed 5 bases, and the junction held 10 bases outside the gene matches. The germline gives CDR1 SNHLY, CDR2 FYNNEI. The CDR3 is CASSEPPRGFNNEQFF. The CDR3 region has the DNA TGTGCCAGCAGTGAGCCCCCCAGGGGGTTCAACAATGAGCAGTTCTTC.

This clonotype came up many times. The chain employs TRBV28 and TRBJ2-3; D ambiguous. Germline CDR1 reads MDHEN; CDR2 reads SYDVKM. This CDR3 has 12 amino acids. V was clipped by 6 bases and J by 2 bases, with 6 bases between them. DNA for the CDR3: TGTGCCAGCAGCTTAACCACAGATACGCAGTATTTT. It encodes CASSLTTDTQYF.

The chain couples TRBV19 to TRBJ2-7, with 9 nucleotides matching TRBD2. J gave up 6 bases and V 6 bases, and 15 bases lay outside the gene matches. The CDR3 runs to 16 residues. Germline-derived CDR1 and CDR2 are LNHDA and SQIVND (reference sequence). The CDR3 DNA follows: TGTGCCAGTAGCCAAATCTCGACTAGCGGAGCCGTCGAGCAGTACTTC. This gives the protein CASSQISTSGAVEQYF.

This clonotype was seen ten or more times. The chain carries TRBV10-3 and TRBJ2-4; 9 bases line up with TRBD1. Germline values: CDR1 ENHRY, CDR2 SYGVKD. This CDR3 is 14 amino acids long. V lost 10 bases to trimming and J lost 8 bases; unmatched junction nucleotides: 12. The CDR3 coding sequence is TGTGCCACCACCGCCGGGACAGGGAGGGACATTCAGTACTTC. Protein sequence: CATTAGTGRDIQYF.

This clonotype was picked up a small number of times. The rearrangement joins TRBV20-1 to TRBJ1-1; D uncertain. Germline V lookup: CDR1 DFQATT, CDR2 SNEGSKA (reference sequence). V was shortened by 3 bases and J by 8 bases, with 7 bases between the two germline ends. The CDR3 sequence is 10 residues long. CDR3: CSASTAEAFF. CDR3 DNA sequence: TGCAGTGCTAGCACCGCCGAAGCTTTCTTT.

The chain is built from TRBV9 and TRBJ1-2; D might be TRBD1 (5 bases). The germline V gene encodes CDR1 SGDLS and CDR2 YYNGEE. Trimming stripped 0 bases from V and 8 bases from J, with 11 bases between. The CDR3 consists of 13 residues. DNA of the CDR3: TGTGCCAGCAGCGTAGGGGGCCCTTTGGGCTACACCTTC. This translates into CASSVGGPLGYTF.

The table lists this clonotype with a few counts. The genes are TRBV9 and TRBJ2-1; D is perhaps TRBD1 (5 bases). Trimming took off 1 base at V and 5 bases at J, with 10 bases between the two ends. The germline V gene encodes CDR1 SGDLS and CDR2 YYNGEE. The CDR3 is 14 residues long. The CDR3 spells CASSVSTADNEQFF. CDR3 nucleotides: TGTGCCAGCAGCGTATCGACAGCAGACAATGAGCAGTTCTTC.

Ten or more counts support this clonotype. V gene TRBV12-3 or TRBV12-4 combines with J gene TRBJ1-2; 8 bases line up with TRBD1. This CDR3 comprises 12 residues. The junction had 6 bases not matched to a gene; V was cut back by 7 bases and J by 8 bases. The CDR3 DNA is TGTGCCAGCACCCAGGGGGCTGGGGGCTACACCTTC. Translation gives CASTQGAGGYTF.

This clonotype was recorded at least ten times. The chain couples TRBV29-1 to TRBJ1-1, with TRBD1 as a possible D gene (5 bases). V was pared by 4 bases and J by 4 bases, with 13 bases between. The CDR3 loop spans 13 amino acids. Germline values: CDR1 SQVTM, CDR2 ANQGSEA. The CDR3 nucleotides read TGCAGCGTTGTGCAGGGCACTCGCACTGAAGCTTTCTTT. Translation gives CSVVQGTRTEAFF. Full variable domain (outside the CDR3, taken from reference TRBV29-1 and TRBJ1-1): SAVISQKPSRDICQRGTSLTIQCQVDSQVTMMFWYRQQPGQSLTLIATANQGSEATYESGFVIDKFPISRPNLTFSTLTVSNMSPEDSSIYLCSVVQGTRTEAFFGQGTRLTVV.

In its sample, this clonotype was seen a few times. The chain links TRBV28 to TRBJ1-5, with D tentatively TRBD1 (5 bases). The CDR3 extends over 14 amino acids. The germline V gene has CDR1 MDHEN and CDR2 SYDVKM. Trimming stripped 3 bases from V and 3 bases from J, with 9 bases between. DNA for the CDR3: TGTGCCAGCAGTTTCGGGACTCACAATCAGCCCCAGCATTTT. Its protein is CASSFGTHNQPQHF.

V gene TRBV7-2 combines with J gene TRBJ2-4; maybe TRBD2 (5 bases). This CDR3 has 12 residues. The V end lost 5 bases, the J end lost 15 bases, and 17 bases lay between the germline ends. Germline V gene data show CDR1 as SGHTA and CDR2 as FQGNSA. The CDR3 protein is CASSQDWRERYF. As DNA, the CDR3 is TGTGCCAGCAGCCAGGACTGGCGAGAAAGGTACTTC.

This clonotype occurred a few times. V gene TRBV28 combines with J gene TRBJ2-7; D not resolved. Germline loops: CDR1 MDHEN, CDR2 SYDVKM. V was pared by 3 bases and J by 2 bases, with 11 bases between. The CDR3 length is 14 residues. The CDR3 region has the DNA TGTGCCAGCAGTTTGGGTGGCCCAACCTACGAGCAGTACTTC. Translation: CASSLGGPTYEQYF.

The CDR3 region has the DNA TGTGCCAGCAGCTCCCATGGGGATTCGCGCAATCAGCCCCAGCATTTT. This encodes CASSSHGDSRNQPQHF. The chain carries TRBV7-9 and TRBJ1-5, with unresolved D. This CDR3 is 16 amino acids long. The germline V gene encodes CDR1 SEHNR and CDR2 FQNEAQ (reference sequence). Trimming removed 4 bases from V and 2 bases from J, with 15 bases in between.

This clonotype has only a few counts. The V gene is TRBV20-1, the J gene TRBJ1-2; D ambiguous. The ends were cut back, 5 bases at V and 8 bases at J, with 18 bases in the middle. The CDR3 covers 13 residues. CDR1 is DFQATT and CDR2 is SNEGSKA in the germline V gene (reference sequence). CDR3 protein: CSADTQRAGGYTF. The CDR3 bases are TGCAGTGCTGACACACAGAGGGCGGGAGGCTACACCTTC.

The rearrangement joins TRBV20-1 to TRBJ2-2; 13 bases align to TRBD2. The CDR3 sequence is 16 residues long. CDR1 is DFQATT, CDR2 SNEGSKA, per germline (reference sequence). V lost 6 bases and J lost 5; bases outside the gene matches: 9. CDR3 bases: TGCAGTGCAGCGCGAGGGACTAGCGGGATAACCGGGGAGCTGTTTTTT. Protein sequence: CSAARGTSGITGELFF.